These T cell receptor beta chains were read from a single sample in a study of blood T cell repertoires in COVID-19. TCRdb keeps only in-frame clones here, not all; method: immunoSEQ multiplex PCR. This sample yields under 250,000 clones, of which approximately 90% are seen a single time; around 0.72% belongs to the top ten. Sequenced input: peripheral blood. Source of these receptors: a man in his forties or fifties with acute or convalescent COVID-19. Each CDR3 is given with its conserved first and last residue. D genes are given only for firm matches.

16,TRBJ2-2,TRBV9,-,TGTGCCAGCAGCCCTCAAGACAGGAATTACATCGGGGAGCTGTTTTTT,CASSPQDRNYIGELFF
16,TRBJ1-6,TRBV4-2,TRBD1,TGTGCCAGCAGCCAAGAGGGGGGACAGGGGAATTCACCCCTCCACTTT,CASSQEGGQGNSPLHF
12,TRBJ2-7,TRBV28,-,TGTGCCAGCAGCCCCGGGACCTACGAGCAGTACTTC,CASSPGTYEQYF
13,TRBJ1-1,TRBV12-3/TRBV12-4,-,TGTGCCAGCAGTTTACTGTCAGGGAATGAAGCTTTCTTT,CASSLLSGNEAFF
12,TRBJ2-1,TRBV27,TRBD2,TGTGCCAGCAGTTCATCCGGGACTAGTCAGTTCTTC,CASSSSGTSQFF
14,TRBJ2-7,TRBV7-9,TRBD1,TGTGCCAGCAGCAAAGGGACAGGGGCGGACGAGCAGTACTTC,CASSKGTGADEQYF
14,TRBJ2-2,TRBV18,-,TGTGCCAGCTCGCCGGTTCGGGGCACCGGGGAGCTGTTTTTT,CASSPVRGTGELFF
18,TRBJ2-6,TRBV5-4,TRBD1,TGTGCCAGCAGCTTGGGGGACAGGGCCGCGGGGGGGGCCAACGTCCTGACTTTC,CASSLGDRAAGGANVLTF
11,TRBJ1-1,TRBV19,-,TGTGCCAGTAGTGCGGGGAGGGAAGCTTTCTTT,CASSAGREAFF
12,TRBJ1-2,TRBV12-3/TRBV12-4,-,TGTGCCAGCAGTTTGGGCTACTATGGCTACACCTTC,CASSLGYYGYTF
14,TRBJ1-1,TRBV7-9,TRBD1,TGTGCCAGCAGGTATGGACAGGGTCCCACTGAAGCTTTCTTT,CASRYGQGPTEAFF
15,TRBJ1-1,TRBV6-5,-,TGTGCCAGCAGTTACCGGACAGACTCGAACACTGAAGCTTTCTTT,CASSYRTDSNTEAFF
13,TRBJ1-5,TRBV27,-,TGTGCCAGCAGTTTGTGGGCCAATCAGCCCCAGCATTTT,CASSLWANQPQHF
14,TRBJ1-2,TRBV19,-,TGTGCCAGTAGTTGGCAGGGTTCTAACTATGGCTACACCTTC,CASSWQGSNYGYTF
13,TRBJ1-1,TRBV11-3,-,TGTGCCAGCAGCGTACACCCGAACACTGAAGCTTTCTTT,CASSVHPNTEAFF